The text below deals with one TCR beta chain. Germline loops: CDR1 KGHSH, CDR2 LQKENI. V lost 6 bases and J 2 bases, leaving 7 bases between the germline ends. This CDR3 spans 13 amino acids. The entry originates in a study of blood T cell repertoires in COVID-19. Study processing details: Nucleated cell number was recorded as an estimate derived from reference gene primer amplification. Assay: immunoSEQ multiplex PCR; the TCRdb copy retains only in-frame clones and omits some. The V and J calls and the clone size are those of that table, but D and trimming were determined from the DNA. The sample records 90,000 to 140,000 clones, 65% to 90% being singletons.

Source material: peripheral blood. The V gene is TRBV18, the J gene TRBJ1-4; no clear D. This TCR derives from a man in his fifties or sixties with acute or convalescent COVID-19. CDR3 DNA sequence: TGTGCCAGCTCTGGAGCGACTAATGAAAAACTGTTTTTT. This encodes CASSGATNEKLFF.